This record covers a single TCR beta chain. Its target is unknown. Germline values: CDR1 MRHNA, CDR2 SNTAGT. This CDR3 has 15 amino acids. The V end lost 6 bases, the J end lost 1 base, and 15 bases lay between the germline ends. The source of the sample is a study of graft-versus-host responses after intestinal transplantation. Across the whole study: Transplantation in recipients was multivisceral, liver-intestinal, or isolated intestinal. Anti-thymocyte globulin induction, then tacrolimus and steroids for about 3 years, went to all recipients. Whole-study results and caveats: Levels of circulating GvH clones at their peak were associated with early post-transplant HvG declines. The recipient marrow held GvH clones, and some of them showed up first in ileum or blood.

Assay: immunoSEQ multiplex PCR; the TCRdb copy retains only in-frame clones and omits some. The sample shows 90,000 to 95,000 clones, roughly nine tenths of them seen only once. The sequence derives from a human donor who received an intestinal transplant. The specimen was unstimulated CD8+ T cells sorted from spleen or lymph node cells, collected before intestinal transplant. This chain connects TRBV6-4 to TRBJ1-1, with D possibly TRBD1 on 6 matching bases. CDR3 residues: CASSETGLPNTEAFF. The CDR3 nucleotides are TGTGCCAGCAGCGAGACAGGACTTCCGAACACTGAAGCTTTCTTT.